This record covers a single T cell receptor beta chain. Its antigen is as yet unknown. This specimen includes other DNA sequences encoding the same CDR3. V was trimmed by 2 bases and J by 3 bases, leaving 5 bases between them. The germline V gene encodes CDR1 GTSNPN and CDR2 SVGIG (reference sequence). This CDR3 spans 11 amino acids. Measured with immunoSEQ multiplex PCR; TCRdb has only the in-frame clones, and not every one. The sample includes hundreds of thousands of clones, about 90% of them seen just once. The record originates from a study of Ad26.COV2.S vaccination and SARS-CoV-2 variants. Treatment: some 19 received Ad26.COV2.S at low or high dose, single or two shots; 5 received placebo; per-sample allocation not given. Day 63 following the first vaccine or placebo injection was when the samples were taken. In Boston, an adult donor aged 18-55 years took part. Study-wide findings and caveats: Researchers reported similar non-spike TCR breadth in vaccine and placebo recipients.

Sequencing was performed on peripheral blood, taken in a trial of Ad26.COV2.S vaccine versus placebo. This rearrangement joins TRBV30 to TRBJ2-7, with no clear D. The source of this sequence is a person aged 18 to 59 who received the Ad26.COV2.S COVID-19 vaccine or a placebo. Here the CDR3 reads CAWSSGYEQYF. In DNA, the CDR3 is TGTGCCTGGAGTTCTGGCTACGAGCAGTACTTC.